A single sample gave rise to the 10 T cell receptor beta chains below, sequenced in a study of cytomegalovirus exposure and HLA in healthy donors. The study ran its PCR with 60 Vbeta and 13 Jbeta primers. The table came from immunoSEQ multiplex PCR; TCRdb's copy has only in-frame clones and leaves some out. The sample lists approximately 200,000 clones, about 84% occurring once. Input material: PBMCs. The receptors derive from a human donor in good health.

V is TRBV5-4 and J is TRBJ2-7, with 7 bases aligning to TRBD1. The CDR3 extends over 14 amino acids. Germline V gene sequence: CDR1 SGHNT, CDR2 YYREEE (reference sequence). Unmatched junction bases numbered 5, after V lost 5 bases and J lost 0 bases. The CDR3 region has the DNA TGTGCCAGCAGGGCCAGGGACAGCTCCTACGAGCAGTACTTC. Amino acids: CASRARDSSYEQYF.

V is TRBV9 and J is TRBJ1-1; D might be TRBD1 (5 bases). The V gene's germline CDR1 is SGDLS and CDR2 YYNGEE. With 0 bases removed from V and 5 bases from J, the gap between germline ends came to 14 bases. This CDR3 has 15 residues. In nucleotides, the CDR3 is TGTGCCAGCAGCGTAGGGGGGGAGGGGAGGACTGAAGCTTTCTTT. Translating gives CASSVGGEGRTEAFF.

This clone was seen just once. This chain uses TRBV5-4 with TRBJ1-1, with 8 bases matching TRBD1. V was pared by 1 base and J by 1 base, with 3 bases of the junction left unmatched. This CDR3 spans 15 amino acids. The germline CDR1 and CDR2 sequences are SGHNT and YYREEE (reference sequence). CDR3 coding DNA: TGTGCCAGCAGCTTGACAGGGGGGCCGAACACTGAAGCTTTCTTT. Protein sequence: CASSLTGGPNTEAFF. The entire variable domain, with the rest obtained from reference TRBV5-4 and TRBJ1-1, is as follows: ETGVTQSPTHLIKTRGQQVTLRCSSQSGHNTVSWYQQALGQGPQFIFQYYREEENGRGNFPPRFSGLQFPNYSSELNVNALELDDSALYLCASSLTGGPNTEAFFGQGTRLTVV.

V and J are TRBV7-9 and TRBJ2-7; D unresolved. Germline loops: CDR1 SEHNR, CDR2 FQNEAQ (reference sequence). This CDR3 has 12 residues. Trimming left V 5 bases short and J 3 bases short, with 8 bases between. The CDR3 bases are TGTGCCAGCAGCCCGGGTGACTACGAGCAGTACTTC. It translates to CASSPGDYEQYF.

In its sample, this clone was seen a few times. The CDR3 here is CSARLEVNTEAFF. CDR3 in DNA: TGCAGCGCCAGACTGGAGGTAAACACTGAAGCTTTCTTT. The rearrangement joins TRBV29-1 to TRBJ1-1; D remains unclear. There are 13 residues in the CDR3. Germline V CDR1 and CDR2: SQVTM, ANQGSEA. V was trimmed by 7 bases and J by 2 bases, leaving 14 bases between them.

The CDR3 loop is CSVVDRGLYGAFF. CDR3 DNA sequence: TGCAGCGTCGTGGACAGGGGGCTCTATGGGGCTTTCTTT. The V gene is TRBV29-1, the J gene TRBJ1-1; 11 positions match TRBD1. Germline V gene sequence: CDR1 SQVTM, CDR2 ANQGSEA. The CDR3 runs to 13 residues. V lost 6 bases to trimming and J lost 11 bases; unmatched junction nucleotides: 11.

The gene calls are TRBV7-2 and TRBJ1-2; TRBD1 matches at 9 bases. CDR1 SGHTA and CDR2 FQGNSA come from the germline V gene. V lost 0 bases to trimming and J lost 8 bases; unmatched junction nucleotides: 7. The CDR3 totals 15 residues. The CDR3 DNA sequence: TGTGCCAGCAGCTTAGCGGGACAGGGTCTGGGCGGCTACACCTTC. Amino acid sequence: CASSLAGQGLGGYTF.

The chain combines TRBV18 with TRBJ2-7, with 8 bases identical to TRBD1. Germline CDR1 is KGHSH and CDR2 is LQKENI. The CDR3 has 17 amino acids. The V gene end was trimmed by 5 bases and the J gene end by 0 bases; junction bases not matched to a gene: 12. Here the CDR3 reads CASSEVPGTGPSYEQYF. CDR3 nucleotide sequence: TGTGCCAGCTCAGAGGTCCCAGGGACAGGTCCCTCCTACGAGCAGTACTTC.

In nucleotides, the CDR3 is TGTGCCAGCAGCCCTCTCCAGGATACGCAGTATTTT. Translating it yields CASSPLQDTQYF. This rearrangement joins TRBV7-9 to TRBJ2-3, with D uncertain. The V gene lost 5 bases and the J gene lost 6 bases, with 9 bases spanning the gap. Germline V gene data show CDR1 as SEHNR and CDR2 as FQNEAQ (reference sequence). This CDR3 is 12 amino acids long.

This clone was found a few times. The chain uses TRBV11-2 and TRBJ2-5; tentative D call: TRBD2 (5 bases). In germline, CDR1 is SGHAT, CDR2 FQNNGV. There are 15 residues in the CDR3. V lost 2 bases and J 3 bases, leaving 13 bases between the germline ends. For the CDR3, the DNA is TGTGCCAGCAGCTTAAACGGGGTGCAGGAAGAGACCCAGTACTTC. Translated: CASSLNGVQEETQYF.